What follows describes a single TCR beta chain. The sample holds many counts of this clonotype. It lacks a known antigen. No much larger clone is present one base from it, and per-base qualities are unavailable. The data belong to a study of T cells after yellow fever vaccination (dated by TCRdb to the late 2010s). For the wider study: Libraries from fractions with low cell numbers were prepared with the SMART-Seq v4 Ultra Low Input RNA kit. To track T-cell clones before and after primary and booster YFV17D yellow fever vaccination, bulk TCR alpha and beta repertoires were sequenced longitudinally. The cohort comprised two healthy male donors, one aged 18 to 29 and one aged 30 to 39 years. Blood was collected at multiple timepoints before and after primary and secondary immunization, and bulk PBMC replicates and cell subsets were isolated.

Spanning cysteine to phenylalanine, the CDR3 consists of 16 amino acids. Only the CDR3 portion is preserved as DNA: 48 bases, with reading frame beginning at the first base. The treatment or condition label for this specimen denotes: live attenuated yellow fever vaccine strain. PBMCs were isolated from peripheral blood using a standard Ficoll-Paque protocol. Dynabeads CD4 and CD8 positive selection kits were used to isolate CD4 and CD8 T-cell fractions. TriZol was used to extract RNA from bulk PBMCs, CD4 and CD8 fractions, and dextramer-positive and dextramer-negative fractions. The paper as a whole reports these results and caveats: FACS-sorted repertoires could contain abundant contaminating clonotypes from the bulk population, so computational filtering was required. Compared with the primary T-cell response, the secondary T-cell response was faster but weaker, reaching its peak on day 5 rather than on day 15. A small share of clonotypes occurred in both CD4 and CD8 compartments, likely arising from convergent recombination. Most clones expanded after primary vaccination were re-detected after the booster (approximately 96% of CD4 and approximately 88% of CD8), suggesting broad memory maintenance. Because the study included only a couple of donors, the extent to which the findings can be generalized is limited.

TCR cDNA was synthesized by 5'RACE template switching, which introduced a universal primer site and unique molecular identifiers. cDNA synthesis was primed from both the TCR alpha and TCR beta constant segments. Libraries were amplified in two PCR steps, with sample barcodes and sequencing adapters added in the second step. Sequencing of the libraries was done on either Illumina HiSeq 2500 (2x100 bp) or NovaSeq (2x150 bp). The paper's processing steps were these. MIGEC handled demultiplexing of reads and collapsing into UMI consensus sequences, while MiXCR performed V(D)J alignment. Vaccine-responding clonotypes were identified with edgeR using replicate PBMC samples, with FDR below 0.01 and a log2 fold change above 5 up to day 15 being required. Bulk clonotypes were assigned CD4 or CD8 identity according to which sequenced CD4 or CD8 repertoire held them at higher abundance. Using fastp trimming at Q25 and MiXCR clonotype assembly, TCRdb reanalyzed the public sequencing data and kept in-frame beta chains. Each record represents a unique CDR3 protein, reported with the most common genes and DNA among its rows. For this entry, the V and J calls and clone size follow TCRdb and not the study's own pipeline. The sample table holds roughly 250,000 distinct CDR3 sequences, of which 10% to 15% were seen once. Roughly 0.5% of the sample is held by the ten biggest clonotypes.

This receptor chain uses TRBV21-1 and TRBJ1-6; the table gives TRBD1 as D, unverified against the DNA. TRBV21-1 is classified as a pseudogene. This sample comprised CD4+ T cells sorted from PBMCs, obtained 45 days after the yellow fever booster vaccination. This receptor was identified in a man aged 30 to 39 who received the YFV17D yellow fever vaccine. CDR3 protein: CASSKGEQGRSSPLHF. The nucleotides are TGTGCCAGCAGCAAAGGGGAACAGGGACGAAGTTCACCCCTCCACTTT.